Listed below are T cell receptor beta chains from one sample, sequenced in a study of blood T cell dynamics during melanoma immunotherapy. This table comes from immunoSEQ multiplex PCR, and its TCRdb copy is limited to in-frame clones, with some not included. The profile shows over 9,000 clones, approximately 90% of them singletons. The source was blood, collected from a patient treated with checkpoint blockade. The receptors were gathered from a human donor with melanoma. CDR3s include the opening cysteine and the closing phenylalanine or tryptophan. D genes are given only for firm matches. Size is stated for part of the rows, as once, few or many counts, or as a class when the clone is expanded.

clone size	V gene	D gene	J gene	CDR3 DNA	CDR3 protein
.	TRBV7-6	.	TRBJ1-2	TGTGCCAGCAGCTCCGGTGAAGCTTCGGGCTATGGCTACACCTTC	CASSSGEASGYGYTF
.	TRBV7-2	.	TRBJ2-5	TGTGCCAGCAGCTTAGGGGTTCAAGAGACCCAGTACTTC	CASSLGVQETQYF
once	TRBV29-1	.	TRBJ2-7	TGCAGCGGGACCGTAGGACACGAGCAGTACTTC	CSGTVGHEQYF
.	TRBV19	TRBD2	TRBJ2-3	TGTGCCAGTAGTTCAGTTGGACTAGCGGGGGGGTCGAGTGTGTATTTT	CASSSVGLAGGSSVYF
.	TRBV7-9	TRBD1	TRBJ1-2	TGTGCCAGCAGCTTGACAGGGCGAGCTAACTATGGCTACACCTTC	CASSLTGRANYGYTF
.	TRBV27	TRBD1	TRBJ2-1	TGTGCCAGCAGATGGACAGGGGCGAGGGGGTACAATGAGCAGTTCTTC	CASRWTGARGYNEQFF
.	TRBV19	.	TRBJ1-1	TGTGCCAGTAGTATGACGAACACTGAAGCTTTCTTT	CASSMTNTEAFF
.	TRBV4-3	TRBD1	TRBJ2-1	TGCGCCAGCAGCCAACTTTTGGACAGGGAGCAGTTCTTC	CASSQLLDREQFF
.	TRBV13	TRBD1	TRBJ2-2	TGTGCCAGCAGCTTAAGGCTCGGCACAGGGGCGAACACCGGGGAGCTGTTTTTT	CASSLRLGTGANTGELFF
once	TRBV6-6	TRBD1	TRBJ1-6	TGTGCCAGCACAGGGACAGGGGACTCACCCCTCCACTTT	CASTGTGDSPLHF
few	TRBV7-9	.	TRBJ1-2	TGTGCCAGCAGCTTACGACAGCGAGAGGACTATGGCTACACCTTC	CASSLRQREDYGYTF
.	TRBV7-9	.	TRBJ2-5	TGTGCCAGCAGCTTAGTAGACGAGACCCAGTACTTC	CASSLVDETQYF
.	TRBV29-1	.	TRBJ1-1	TGCAGCGGGAAGAGGGGCGCTGGGACTGAAGCTTTCTTT	CSGKRGAGTEAFF
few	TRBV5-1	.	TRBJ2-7	TGCGCCAGCGCCTTTGCAGGGTCGCGCGAGCAGTACTTC	CASAFAGSREQYF
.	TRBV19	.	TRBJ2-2	TGTGCCAGTAGTATGTGGCGGGCGCGAAACACCGGGGAGCTGTTTTTT	CASSMWRARNTGELFF
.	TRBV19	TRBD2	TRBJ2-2	TGTGCCAGTAGTAAGCGGGGGCCCGGGGAGCTGTTTTTT	CASSKRGPGELFF